The T cell receptor beta chain under discussion was sequenced for a study of blood T cell repertoires in COVID-19. The overall study: Acute and convalescent COVID-19 specimens originated in the United States, Italy and Spain. From T cells, B-cell-depleted T cells, or PBMCs came the material, which was cDNA or gDNA.

Methods used by the authors: Amplified reference gene primers provided the basis for estimating nucleated cell counts. TCRdb keeps only in-frame clones here, not all; method: immunoSEQ multiplex PCR. V and J calls and clone size come straight from that table; D and trimming were deduced from the DNA. This table has 90,000 to 120,000 clones, roughly 80% appearing once. V lost 5 bases to trimming and J lost 9 bases; unmatched junction nucleotides: 12. Germline CDR1 is MGHDK and CDR2 is SYGVNS. The CDR3 contains 17 residues. The V call is TRBV25-1, the J call TRBJ2-1, with 14 bases identical to TRBD2. Sequencing input: peripheral blood. The origin of this receptor is a human donor in a cohort sampled during active COVID-19. The CDR3 nucleotides read TGTGCCAGCAGTAGAGCAATCGGGACTAGCGGGAGTATTGAGCAGTTCTTC. It specifies CASSRAIGTSGSIEQFF. Full variable domain (missing parts from reference TRBV25-1 and TRBJ2-1): EADIYQTPRYLVIGTGKKITLECSQTMGHDKMYWYQQDPGMELHLIHYSYGVNSTEKGDLSSESTVSRIRTEHFPLTLESARPSHTSQYLCASSRAIGTSGSIEQFFGPGTRLTVL.